This T cell receptor (beta chain) emerged from a study of PD-1 blockade in classical Hodgkin lymphoma. At the level of the study: Nivolumab 3 mg/kg was given intravenously every 2 weeks. Study results and caveats: Only CD4+ TCR diversity, not CD8+, had risen significantly by C4D1.

This table comes from immunoSEQ multiplex PCR, and its TCRdb copy is limited to in-frame clones, with some not included. The sample contains 20,000 to 25,000 clones, over 80% of which appear only once. As to time point: cycle 4 day 1 (C4D1), after around six weeks of nivolumab. Autologous stem cell transplantation was followed by relapse in every patient, and brentuximab vedotin exposure varied. Investigators isolated CD4+ T cells from thawed PBMCs through magnetic negative selection. Notes on this clone: Its antigen is currently unknown.

Trimming pared 2 bases from V and 4 bases from J, leaving 11 bases between. The germline V gene encodes CDR1 MDHEN and CDR2 SYDVKM. This CDR3 is built from 14 residues. The chain employs TRBV28 and TRBJ1-2; no definite D call. This receptor was taken from a human donor with classical Hodgkin lymphoma. Source: CD4+ T cells from blood, taken before the fourth cycle of nivolumab. The chain's CDR3 is CASSLGRLTYGYTF. In nucleotides, the CDR3 is TGTGCCAGCAGTTTAGGTCGACTGACCTATGGCTACACCTTC.